This T cell receptor (beta chain) was retrieved from a study of blood T cells in healthy people across ages. Study summary: Through template switching, about one barcoded beta molecule was captured per two T cells, as measured in model experiments. Findings and limits, study-wide: Underestimates were what the diversity estimates from one million T cells were considered to be. In these data, TCR beta diversity tracked strongly with naive T cell percentage.

In the case of this clonotype: What it binds is not known.

The CDR3 is 15 residues long. The trim removed 3 bases at V and 1 base at J, leaving 2 bases unmatched. The V gene's germline CDR1 is LGHNA and CDR2 YNFKEQ. At least 7 million PBMCs were isolated per sample. A sample-barcoded 5' primer and a J-beta primer mix were used in a second PCR of about 7 to 11 cycles. A single record per CDR3 protein comes from TCRdb applying MiXCR to the 5' RACE reads. This table has about 1.5 million distinct CDR3 sequences, approximately 43% appearing once. The chain links TRBV4-2 to TRBJ2-5; 10 nucleotides align to TRBD1. This sequence was found in a young woman in good health. The sample taken for sequencing was blood. Written as DNA, the CDR3 is TGTGCCAGCAGCCAGGGGGACAGGGGCCAAGAGACCCAGTACTTC. Translated, it gives CASSQGDRGQETQYF.